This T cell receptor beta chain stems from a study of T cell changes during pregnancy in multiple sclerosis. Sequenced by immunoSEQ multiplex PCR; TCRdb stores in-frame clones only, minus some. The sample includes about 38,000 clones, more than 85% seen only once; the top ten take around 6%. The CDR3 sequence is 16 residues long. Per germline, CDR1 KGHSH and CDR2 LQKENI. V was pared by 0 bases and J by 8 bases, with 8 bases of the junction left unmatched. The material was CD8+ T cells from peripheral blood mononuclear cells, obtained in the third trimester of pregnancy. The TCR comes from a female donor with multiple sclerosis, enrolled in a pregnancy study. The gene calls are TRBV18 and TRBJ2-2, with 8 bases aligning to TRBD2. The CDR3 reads CASSPPPAGETGELFF. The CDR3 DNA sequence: TGTGCCAGCTCACCACCGCCAGCGGGAGAGACGGGGGAGCTGTTTTTT.